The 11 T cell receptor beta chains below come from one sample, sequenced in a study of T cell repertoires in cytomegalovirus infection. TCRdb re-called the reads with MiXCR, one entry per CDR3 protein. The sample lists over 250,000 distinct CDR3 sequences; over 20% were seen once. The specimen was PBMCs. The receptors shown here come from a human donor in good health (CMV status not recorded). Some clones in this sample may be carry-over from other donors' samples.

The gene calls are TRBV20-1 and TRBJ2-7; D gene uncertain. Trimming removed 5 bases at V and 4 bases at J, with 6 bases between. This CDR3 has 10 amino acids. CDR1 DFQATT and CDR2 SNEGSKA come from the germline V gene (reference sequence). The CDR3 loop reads CSALDYEQYF. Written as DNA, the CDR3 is TGCAGTGCTTTGGATTACGAGCAGTACTTC.

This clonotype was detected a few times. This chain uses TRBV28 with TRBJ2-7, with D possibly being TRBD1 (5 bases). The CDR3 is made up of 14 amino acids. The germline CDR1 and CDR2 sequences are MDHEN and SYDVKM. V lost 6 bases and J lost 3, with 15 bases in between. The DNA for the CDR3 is TGTGCCAGCAGCCTGCAAGGGGCGAGCTACGAGCAGTACTTC. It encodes CASSLQGASYEQYF. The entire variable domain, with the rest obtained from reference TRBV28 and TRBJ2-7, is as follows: DVKVTQSSRYLVKRTGEKVFLECVQDMDHENMFWYRQDPGLGLRLIYFSYDVKMKEKGDIPEGYSVSREKKERFSLILESASTNQTSMYLCASSLQGASYEQYFGPGTRLTVT.

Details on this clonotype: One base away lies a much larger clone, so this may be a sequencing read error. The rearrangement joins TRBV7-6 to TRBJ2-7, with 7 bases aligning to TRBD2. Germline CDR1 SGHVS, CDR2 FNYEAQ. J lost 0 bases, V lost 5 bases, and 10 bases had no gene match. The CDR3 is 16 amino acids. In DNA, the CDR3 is TGTGCCAGCAGCACGGGACTATCGGGGTACTCCTACGAGCAGTACTTC. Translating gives CASSTGLSGYSYEQYF.

CDR3 amino acids: CSAPGSGLKETQYF. The CDR3 DNA sequence: TGCAGCGCCCCGGGTTCGGGGCTAAAAGAGACCCAGTACTTC. The chain is built from TRBV29-1 and TRBJ2-5; D tentatively reads TRBD1 or TRBD2 (5 bases each). The CDR3 is 14 residues long. Germline CDR1 reads SQVTM; CDR2 reads ANQGSEA. The ends were cut back, 7 bases at V and 3 bases at J, with 18 bases in the middle.

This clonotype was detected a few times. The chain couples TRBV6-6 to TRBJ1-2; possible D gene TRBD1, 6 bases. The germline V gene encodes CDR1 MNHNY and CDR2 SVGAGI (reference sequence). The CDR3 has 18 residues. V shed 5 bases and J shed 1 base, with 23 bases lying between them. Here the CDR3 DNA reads TGTGCCAGCAGTGATCCGGGGGGCGCCAATATAGTTAACTATGGCTACACCTTC. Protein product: CASSDPGGANIVNYGYTF.

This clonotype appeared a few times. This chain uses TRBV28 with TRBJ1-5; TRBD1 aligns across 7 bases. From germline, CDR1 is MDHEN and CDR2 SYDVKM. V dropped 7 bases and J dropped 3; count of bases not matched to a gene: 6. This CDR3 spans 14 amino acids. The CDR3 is CASTQTGPNQPQHF. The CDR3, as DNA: TGTGCCAGCACTCAGACAGGGCCCAATCAGCCCCAGCATTTT. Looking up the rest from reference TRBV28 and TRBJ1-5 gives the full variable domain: DVKVTQSSRYLVKRTGEKVFLECVQDMDHENMFWYRQDPGLGLRLIYFSYDVKMKEKGDIPEGYSVSREKKERFSLILESASTNQTSMYLCASTQTGPNQPQHFGDGTRLSIL.

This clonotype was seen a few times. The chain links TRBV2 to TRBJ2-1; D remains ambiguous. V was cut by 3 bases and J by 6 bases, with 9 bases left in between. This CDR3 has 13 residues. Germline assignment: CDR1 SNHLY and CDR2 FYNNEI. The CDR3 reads CASSDGRINEQFF. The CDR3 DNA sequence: TGTGCCAGCAGTGATGGGCGGATCAATGAGCAGTTCTTC.

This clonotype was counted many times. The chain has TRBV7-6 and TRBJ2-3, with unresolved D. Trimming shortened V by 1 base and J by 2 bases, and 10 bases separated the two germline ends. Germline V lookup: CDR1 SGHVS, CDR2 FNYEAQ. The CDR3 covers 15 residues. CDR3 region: CASSLEPQPTDTQYF. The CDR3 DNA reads TGTGCCAGCAGCTTAGAGCCCCAGCCCACAGATACGCAGTATTTT.

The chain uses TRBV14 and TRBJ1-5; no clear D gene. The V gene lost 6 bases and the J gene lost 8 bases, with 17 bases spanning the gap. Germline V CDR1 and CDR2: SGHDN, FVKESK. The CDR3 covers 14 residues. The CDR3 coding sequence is TGTGCCAGCAGGTTCGAGGGCCTACCGGAGCCCCAGCATTTT. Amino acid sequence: CASRFEGLPEPQHF.

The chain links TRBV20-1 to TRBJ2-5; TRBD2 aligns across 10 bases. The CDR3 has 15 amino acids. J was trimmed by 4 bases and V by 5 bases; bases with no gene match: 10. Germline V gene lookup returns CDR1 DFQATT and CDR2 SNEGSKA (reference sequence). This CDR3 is CSAPSLAGAGETQYF. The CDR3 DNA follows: TGCAGTGCTCCCTCCCTAGCGGGGGCCGGAGAGACCCAGTACTTC.

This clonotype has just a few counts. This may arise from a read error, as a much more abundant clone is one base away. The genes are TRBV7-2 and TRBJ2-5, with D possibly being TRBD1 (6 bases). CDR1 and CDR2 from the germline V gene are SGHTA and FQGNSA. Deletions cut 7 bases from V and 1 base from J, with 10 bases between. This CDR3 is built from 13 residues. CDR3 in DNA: TGTGCCAGCAACAACAGGGTCCAAGAGACCCAGTACTTC. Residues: CASNNRVQETQYF.